The present TCR beta chain was sequenced within a study of CD8+ T cells in alopecia areata (dated by TCRdb to about 2018). Study-level background: Treated patients were enrolled in an open-label pilot trial of oral tofacitinib, 5 to 10 mg twice daily, for moderate-to-severe alopecia areata. Scalp tissue and sorted CD4+ and CD8+ peripheral blood T cells from patchy and totalis/universalis alopecia areata patients and from healthy controls were covered by human TCRbeta sequencing. Clonality in the scalp was compared among normal scalp (n=4), patchy alopecia areata scalp (n=8), and alopecia totalis/universalis scalp (n=8). TCRbeta CDR3 regions were amplified by immunoSEQ multiplex PCR using 35 Vbeta forward and 13 Jbeta reverse primers. RNA was obtained with the PAXgene miRNA kit for fixed scalp, the miRNeasy kit for PBMCs, and the RNeasy kit for mouse skin. Tofacitinib-treated patients had biopsies at baseline and at 4 and 24 weeks of treatment, with a later scalp biopsy in several patients. Tofacitinib was administered for 6 to 18 months, and 6 months of follow-up off drug were then conducted to assess delayed response and recurrence. The study used high-throughput TCRbeta sequencing to examine T cell clonal expansion in alopecia areata, in both the C3H/HeJ mouse model and human patients. Overall study outcomes, separate from this receptor: Shared TCR sequences between patients were less evident than in mice, which may be partly attributable to HLA diversity in the patient population. Resident alphabeta T cells in normal human skin are also sequenced, complicating scalp TCR repertoire analysis, unlike mouse skin dominated by gammadelta T cells. Compared with normal scalp, lesional scalp had higher clonality and more expanded CD8+ clones, particularly in alopecia totalis/universalis, a pattern that suggests antigenic drive.

The time point label here, explained by the study, means: baseline before oral tofacitinib. From alopecia areata patients, peripheral blood was collected along with lesional scalp punch biopsies. After PBMCs were isolated by density centrifugation and stained for CD3, CD4 and CD8, a FACSAria was used to sort CD4+ and CD8+ T cells. From the cysteine through the phenylalanine, the CDR3 covers 15 amino acids. The CDR3 DNA has 45 bases and is translated from base 1. CDR1 SQVTM and CDR2 ANQGSEA were looked up in the germline V gene. Germline trimming amounts to 6 bases on V and 0 bases on J, with 4 as the count of junction bases outside the gene matches. On this clone: The antigen it recognizes is unknown. Base qualities are not provided; no much larger clone lies one nucleotide away.

The library came from the immunoSEQ multiplex PCR assay. For TCR sequencing, RNA was extracted from every sample and reverse transcribed into cDNA to serve as template. SuperScript III was used for first-strand cDNA synthesis, primed with a 2:1 mix of oligo-dT and random hexamers. A synthetic immune receptor repertoire was used to gauge amplification bias, and whatever bias remained was removed computationally. Regarding the original processing steps: Raw reads were preprocessed for error removal, and CDR3 was defined according to IMGT conventions as running from the conserved cysteine to phenylalanine. Clonality was computed as 1 minus the Shannon entropy, with the entropy normalized by log2 of the number of productive unique TCRs. CD4 or CD8 identity of scalp clones was inferred by cross-referencing scalp TCRbeta sequences with sorted blood CD4 and CD8 repertoires. The table was pulled from immuneACCESS by TCRdb, which kept in-frame rearrangements only. Such tables lose some clones; where checked, under half of the loss comes from unresolved V genes, and the rest has no known cause. D and trimming come from the DNA, and the V and J calls and clone size come from that table. The sample includes 110,000 to 150,000 clones, with around 50% observed a single time. About 6% of the sample rests with the top ten.

The chain was built from TRBV29-1 and TRBJ2-6, with TRBD1 matching 8 junction bases. This TCR was recovered from a human donor with alopecia areata. The sample was CD4+ T cells sorted from blood, taken at week 0. The CDR3 reads CSVMGQASGANVLTF. Here is the DNA: TGCAGCGTGATGGGACAGGCCTCTGGGGCCAACGTCCTGACTTTC.